Below are 31 T cell receptor beta chains sequenced from a single sample in a study of CD8 T cells in ankylosing spondylitis. Antigen specificity for these receptors is unknown. MiXCR, run by TCRdb on the 5' RACE reads, gives a single entry per CDR3 protein. The sample consists of 750,000 to 850,000 distinct CDR3 sequences, 12% of them appearing once. Overall study results and limits: What appeared characteristic of ankylosing spondylitis blood was a TCR beta motif of 7 or 8 highly homologous variants.

Sequencing input: blood, either unsorted or a sorted T cell fraction (not recorded which). Every receptor here comes from a male donor with ankylosing spondylitis.

There are many counts of this clonotype. J is TRBJ2-1 and V is TRBV7-9; the D is unclear. This CDR3 contains 12 residues. Trimming took off 5 bases at V and 4 bases at J, with 6 bases between the two ends. Germline CDR1 SEHNR, CDR2 FQNEAQ (reference sequence). CDR3 protein: CASSASYNEQFF. The CDR3 bases are TGTGCCAGCAGCGCCTCATACAATGAGCAGTTCTTC.

This clonotype was found a few times. The chain joins TRBV18 to TRBJ1-1; the D is unclear. Germline CDR1 KGHSH, CDR2 LQKENI. This CDR3 has 15 amino acids. The germline V and J ends were trimmed by 0 bases and 2 bases, with 10 bases remaining between them. DNA of the CDR3: TGTGCCAGCTCACCACCGTACCAACGCAACACTGAAGCTTTCTTT. Encoded protein: CASSPPYQRNTEAFF.

This chain links TRBV15 with TRBJ2-7; 14 bases are shared with TRBD2. Germline CDR1 reads LNHNV; CDR2 reads YYDKDF (reference sequence). The junction had 2 bases not matched to a gene; V was cut back by 1 base and J by 3 bases. CDR3 size: 16 residues. The CDR3: CATSRGLAGGLYEQYF. The CDR3 DNA sequence: TGTGCCACCAGCAGAGGACTAGCGGGAGGGCTCTACGAGCAGTACTTC.

The V gene is TRBV20-1, the J gene TRBJ1-1, with 9 positions matching TRBD1. CDR1 is DFQATT, CDR2 SNEGSKA, per germline (reference sequence). J was trimmed by 1 base and V by 4 bases; bases with no gene match: 1. The CDR3 extends over 13 amino acids. As DNA, the CDR3 is TGCAGTGCTAAGGACAGGGGGAACACTGAAGCTTTCTTT. This codes for CSAKDRGNTEAFF.

The table lists this clonotype with a few counts. The V and J genes are TRBV20-1 and TRBJ2-3; 7 nucleotides line up with TRBD2. The CDR3 sequence is 14 residues long. The germline V gene has CDR1 DFQATT and CDR2 SNEGSKA (reference sequence). The CDR3 reads CSLLRGLGADTQYF. The DNA for the CDR3 is TGCAGCCTGTTGCGGGGGTTAGGGGCAGATACGCAGTATTTT.

This clonotype has only a few counts. This chain links TRBV10-1 with TRBJ2-7; 10 bases match TRBD1. After removal of 2 bases from V and 4 bases from J, the junction contained 5 bases not matched to a gene. The CDR3 covers 15 residues. CDR1 is WNHNN and CDR2 is SYGVQD in the germline V gene (reference sequence). The CDR3 DNA follows: TGCGCCAGCAGTGAGGGACAGGGGGTTCCTTACGAGCAGTACTTC. Its translation: CASSEGQGVPYEQYF.

The chain has TRBV7-2 and TRBJ2-1, with D possibly matching TRBD1 (5 bases). The CDR3 covers 13 residues. Looked up from germline, CDR1 is SGHTA and CDR2 is FQGNSA. Trimming cost V 6 bases and J 8 bases, with 14 bases left between them. CDR3 amino acids: CASRTDSSDEQFF. CDR3 DNA: TGTGCCAGCAGGACAGATTCTAGTGATGAGCAGTTCTTC.

The genes are TRBV11-2 and TRBJ1-1; maybe TRBD1 (6 bases). V lost 1 base and J 0 bases, leaving 12 bases between the germline ends. The CDR3 consists of 16 residues. Germline V gene sequence: CDR1 SGHAT, CDR2 FQNNGV. The CDR3 DNA sequence: TGTGCCAGCAGCTTAGTCTGGGGACAAATGAACACTGAAGCTTTCTTT. It translates to CASSLVWGQMNTEAFF.

The chain joins TRBV20-1 to TRBJ2-7, with 9 bases matching TRBD1. Per germline, CDR1 DFQATT and CDR2 SNEGSKA (reference sequence). This CDR3 region has 13 residues. The ends lost 5 bases at V and 3 bases at J; junction bases unmatched: 5. CDR3 region: CSAYRDRVYEQYF. CDR3 nucleotide sequence: TGCAGTGCTTACCGGGACAGGGTCTACGAGCAGTACTTC.

This chain links TRBV6-2 or TRBV6-3 with TRBJ2-7, with D maybe TRBD1 (6 bases). This CDR3 is built from 15 residues. Deletions cut 2 bases from V and 2 bases from J, with 13 bases between. Germline values: CDR1 MNHEY, CDR2 SVGEGT. CDR3 protein: CASSYLTGTTYEQYF. The CDR3 nucleotides are TGTGCCAGCAGTTACCTCACAGGGACCACCTACGAGCAGTACTTC.

V and J are TRBV20-1 and TRBJ1-1; no firm D call. The CDR3 spans 11 residues. CDR1 is DFQATT, CDR2 SNEGSKA, per germline (reference sequence). Deletions cut 6 bases from V and 11 bases from J, with 16 bases between. Here the CDR3 reads CSARARDMAFF. CDR3 in DNA: TGCAGTGCCCGGGCCCGGGATATGGCTTTCTTT.

This clonotype was seen a few times. The chain employs TRBV7-2 and TRBJ2-2; no clear D. V dropped 5 bases and J dropped 2 bases, with 12 bases sitting between them. The CDR3 is made up of 15 amino acids. Germline CDR1 reads SGHTA; CDR2 reads FQGNSA. The CDR3 reads CASSVGLRNTGELFF. CDR3 bases: TGTGCCAGCAGCGTCGGATTACGTAACACCGGGGAGCTGTTTTTT.

This clonotype was seen many times. The V gene is TRBV5-1, the J gene TRBJ2-3, with a tentative D call TRBD2 (5 bases). V gave up 2 bases and J gave up 6 bases, with 19 bases separating them. Germline CDR1 and CDR2: SGHRS and YFSETQ. The CDR3 loop spans 16 amino acids. This CDR3 reads CASSFGNIAGADTQYF. CDR3 coding DNA: TGCGCCAGCAGCTTCGGAAACATTGCGGGTGCGGATACGCAGTATTTT. Together with reference TRBV5-1 and TRBJ2-3, the CDR3 gives the full variable domain: KAGVTQTPRYLIKTRGQQVTLSCSPISGHRSVSWYQQTPGQGLQFLFEYFSETQRNKGNFPGRFSGRQFSNSRSEMNVSTLELGDSALYLCASSFGNIAGADTQYFGPGTRLTVL.

The chain employs TRBV20-1 and TRBJ2-5; D not certain. The V and J ends lost 5 bases and 1 base respectively, with 14 bases between them. There are 14 residues in the CDR3. In germline, CDR1 is DFQATT, CDR2 SNEGSKA (reference sequence). CDR3 residues: CSADITASQETQYF. CDR3 coding DNA: TGCAGTGCTGATATCACGGCTAGCCAAGAGACCCAGTACTTC.

Notes on this clonotype: The conserved final phenylalanine or tryptophan is absent from the CDR3, which likely points to a read error. The V call is TRBV18, the J call TRBJ2-7; the D is unclear. Per the germline V gene, CDR1 is KGHSH and CDR2 is LQKENI. V was pared by 5 bases and J by 0 bases, with 14 bases between. This CDR3 spans 15 amino acids. The CDR3 DNA sequence: TGTGCCAGCTCAACGACACGAGGTAGCTCCTACGAGCAGTACTCC. Its translation: CASSTTRGSSYEQYS.

There are a few counts of this clonotype. The chain combines TRBV5-1 with TRBJ2-5; TRBD1 matches 7 bases. This CDR3 contains 16 residues. With 1 base clipped from V and 5 bases from J, the junction kept 11 bases outside the gene matches. In germline, CDR1 is SGHRS, CDR2 YFSETQ. The CDR3 DNA reads TGCGCCAGCAGCTTGTTCGGCCAGGGGGATTCGGAGACCCAGTACTTC. The encoded protein is CASSLFGQGDSETQYF.

This chain connects TRBV20-1 to TRBJ1-2; D remains unclear. V shed 0 bases and J shed 3 bases, with 11 bases lying between them. The CDR3 has 14 amino acids. From germline, CDR1 is DFQATT and CDR2 SNEGSKA (reference sequence). The CDR3 spells CSARDVVSDYGYTF. The CDR3 bases are TGCAGTGCTAGAGATGTGGTCAGCGACTATGGCTACACCTTC.

The chain uses TRBV20-1 and TRBJ2-7; tentatively, D is TRBD1 (6 bases). The CDR3 sequence is 13 residues long. The germline gives CDR1 DFQATT, CDR2 SNEGSKA (reference sequence). V was trimmed by 3 bases and J by 5 bases, leaving 14 bases between them. CDR3 DNA: TGCAGTGCTAGGGGGACACGGATGGACGAGCAGTACTTC. Amino acid sequence: CSARGTRMDEQYF.

The rearrangement links TRBV3-1 to TRBJ2-5; maybe TRBD1 (6 bases). Looked up from germline, CDR1 is LGHDT and CDR2 is YNNKEL (reference sequence). The CDR3 is 16 residues long. V lost 0 bases to trimming and J lost 2 bases, with 13 bases between them. This CDR3 is CASSQDLGQPQETQYF. The CDR3 DNA reads as TGTGCCAGCAGCCAAGATCTAGGACAGCCGCAAGAGACCCAGTACTTC.

This clonotype has at least ten counts. This chain links TRBV20-1 with TRBJ2-7, with D hard to call. This CDR3 is 12 amino acids long. In germline, CDR1 is DFQATT, CDR2 SNEGSKA (reference sequence). V gave up 0 bases and J gave up 6 bases, with 9 bases separating them. The DNA for the CDR3 is TGCAGTGCTAGAGATGATCGGATCGAGCAGTACTTC. Protein: CSARDDRIEQYF.

This sequence joins TRBV10-3 and TRBJ1-2; 7 nucleotides agree with TRBD1. V gave up 7 bases and J gave up 5 bases; unmatched junction bases: 10. The germline V gene encodes CDR1 ENHRY and CDR2 SYGVKD. The CDR3 contains 14 residues. DNA for the CDR3: TGTGCCATCACCCGCAACCGGGACAGATATGGCTACACCTTC. Translation gives CAITRNRDRYGYTF.

This clonotype was observed a few times. The CDR3 DNA follows: TGTGCCAGCAGAGGGGGTCTTACGGGCACTGAAGCTTTCTTT. Translation gives CASRGGLTGTEAFF. The chain joins TRBV6-1 to TRBJ1-1; a possible D gene is TRBD1 (6 bases). In germline, CDR1 is MNHNS, CDR2 SASEGT. V dropped 6 bases and J dropped 4 bases, with 15 bases sitting between them. This CDR3 has 14 residues.

This clonotype has more than one count but fewer than ten. The V and J genes are TRBV4-2 and TRBJ1-5; D unclear. The V end was cut by 4 bases, the J end by 3 bases, with 13 bases between. This CDR3 has 15 residues. CDR1 is LGHNA and CDR2 is YNFKEQ in the germline V gene. The CDR3 nucleotides are TGTGCCAGCAGCCCGGACGGCACCTACAATCAGCCCCAGCATTTT. Protein product: CASSPDGTYNQPQHF.

The chain carries TRBV6-6 and TRBJ2-3, with 10 positions matching TRBD2. The CDR3 sequence is 13 residues long. With 2 bases clipped from V and 14 bases from J, the junction kept 7 bases outside the gene matches. Germline values: CDR1 MNHNY, CDR2 SVGAGI (reference sequence). The CDR3 DNA is TGTGCCAGCAGTTACCGAGGACTAGCGGACATGTATTTT. Its protein product is CASSYRGLADMYF.

The table lists this clonotype with a few counts. The chain links TRBV7-6 to TRBJ2-2; the D is unclear. With 5 bases removed from V and 5 bases from J, the gap between germline ends came to 9 bases. The CDR3 sequence is 13 residues long. Germline V gene sequence: CDR1 SGHVS, CDR2 FNYEAQ. The CDR3 here is CASSLKTTGELFF. The DNA of the CDR3 is TGTGCCAGCAGCCTCAAGACGACCGGGGAGCTGTTTTTT.

This clonotype was recorded a few times. This chain connects TRBV5-1 to TRBJ2-5, with 7 bases that match TRBD2. The CDR3 length is 14 residues. Looked up from germline, CDR1 is SGHRS and CDR2 is YFSETQ. J gave up 5 bases and V 2 bases, and 6 bases lay outside the gene matches. The CDR3 loop is CASSLRGSDETQYF. The CDR3 bases are TGCGCCAGCAGCTTACGCGGGAGTGATGAGACCCAGTACTTC. Full variable domain (missing parts from reference TRBV5-1 and TRBJ2-5): KAGVTQTPRYLIKTRGQQVTLSCSPISGHRSVSWYQQTPGQGLQFLFEYFSETQRNKGNFPGRFSGRQFSNSRSEMNVSTLELGDSALYLCASSLRGSDETQYFGPGTRLLVL.

This clonotype has a handful of counts. The V and J genes are TRBV3-1 and TRBJ2-1, with 7 bases fitting TRBD1. CDR3 size: 12 residues. Germline-derived CDR1 and CDR2 are LGHDT and YNNKEL (reference sequence). Trimming removed 6 bases from V and 10 bases from J; junction bases left unmatched: 6. CDR3 sequence (DNA): TGTGCCAGCAGTCACGAACAGGGGGAGCAGTTCTTC. Its protein product is CASSHEQGEQFF.

V gene TRBV4-3 combines with J gene TRBJ2-5; TRBD2 is a possible D gene (5 bases). Germline CDR1 and CDR2: LGHNA and YSLEER. The CDR3 is 13 residues long. V lost 3 bases and J 5 bases, leaving 10 bases between the germline ends. This chain's CDR3 is CASSHQREETQYF. The CDR3 bases are TGCGCCAGCAGCCACCAGAGGGAGGAGACCCAGTACTTC.

The J gene is TRBJ1-1, the V gene TRBV7-9; D gene unclear. V lost 5 bases and J lost 3, with 10 bases in between. The CDR3 has 13 residues. The V gene's germline CDR1 is SEHNR and CDR2 FQNEAQ (reference sequence). In DNA, the CDR3 is TGTGCCAGCAGCATGGACGGGGACACTGAAGCTTTCTTT. Protein product: CASSMDGDTEAFF.

This clonotype was seen more than once but under ten times. The V and J genes are TRBV20-1 and TRBJ2-5; TRBD2 aligns across 8 bases. Germline CDR1 reads DFQATT; CDR2 reads SNEGSKA (reference sequence). Trimming cost V 3 bases and J 7 bases; bases outside gene matches: 7. The CDR3 is 13 residues long. The CDR3 nucleotides are TGCAGTGCTAGCCTAGCGGGCGGGGGGACCCAGTACTTC. It encodes CSASLAGGGTQYF.

The V call is TRBV28, the J call TRBJ2-3, with 7 bases aligning to TRBD2. Trimming cost V 3 bases and J 5 bases; bases outside gene matches: 8. Germline lookup yields CDR1 MDHEN and CDR2 SYDVKM. The CDR3 spans 15 residues. In DNA, the CDR3 is TGTGCCAGCAGTTTGGCCGCTCCGGGGGGAGATACGCAGTATTTT. It translates to CASSLAAPGGDTQYF.